The sequence of this TCR beta chain was determined in a study of blood T cell repertoires in COVID-19. Authors' data handling: Estimated nucleated cell counts came from reference gene primer amplification. Profiling relied on immunoSEQ multiplex PCR, and the TCRdb table lists in-frame clones only, not all of them. V, J and clone size reflect that table, while D and trimming were determined from the DNA. Here the sample spans some 240,000 clones, 65% to 85% being singletons. CDR1 and CDR2 (germline): MNHEY, SMNVEV (reference sequence). Trimming removed 3 bases from V and 6 bases from J; junction bases left unmatched: 8. This CDR3 spans 14 amino acids.

The clonotype was recovered from a woman aged 40 to 55 who had recovered from COVID-19. The source material was peripheral blood. This chain uses TRBV27 with TRBJ2-7; 7 bases agree with TRBD1. The CDR3 protein is CASSFSTGDREQYF. CDR3 nucleotides: TGTGCCAGCAGTTTTAGTACAGGGGATCGCGAGCAGTACTTC.